The 18 T cell receptor beta chains below come from one sample, sequenced in a study of post-analysis software for immune sequencing data. Study conclusions and caveats: About 5 TRBV segments, including TRBV5-6, TRBV5-1 and TRBV20-1, were more frequent in patients than controls.

The authors incorporated unique molecular identifiers into the TCR beta cDNA libraries. MiXCR, run by TCRdb on the PCR reads, gives a single entry per CDR3 protein. The profile shows approximately 730,000 distinct CDR3 sequences, 25% to 30% of them singletons. No cognate antigen is known for these TCRs. Sequencing input: blood. These receptors were obtained from a girl aged 10 to 17 with multiple sclerosis.

This clonotype was counted between two and nine times. This chain connects TRBV3-1 to TRBJ2-1; the match to TRBD2 covers 8 bases. The germline V gene has CDR1 LGHDT and CDR2 YNNKEL (reference sequence). J lost 8 bases, V lost 8 bases, and 8 bases had no gene match. CDR3 size: 13 residues. The CDR3 loop is CASQVGGGDEQFF. In DNA, the CDR3 is TGTGCCAGCCAGGTCGGGGGGGGTGATGAGCAGTTCTTC.

The V gene is TRBV29-1, the J gene TRBJ1-2, with unresolved D. The CDR3 is 13 residues long. Trimming removed 3 bases at V and 7 bases at J, with 15 bases between. Per germline, CDR1 SQVTM and CDR2 ANQGSEA. CDR3 sequence reads: CSVDVALNGGYTF. The CDR3 DNA sequence: TGCAGCGTTGATGTTGCGCTCAACGGTGGCTACACCTTC.

V is TRBV4-1 and J is TRBJ1-1; D might be TRBD1 (5 bases). The CDR3 runs to 13 residues. CDR1 is MGHRA, CDR2 YSYEKL, per germline. V lost 2 bases, J lost 11 bases, and 15 bases lay in between. CDR3 DNA: TGCGCCAGCAGCCAAAGCCAGGGTTTGTTGGCTTTCTTT. As protein: CASSQSQGLLAFF.

Notes on this clonotype: A read error may produce the germline difference seen at one junction end. The chain joins TRBV12-3 or TRBV12-4 to TRBJ1-1; no clear D. This CDR3 spans 14 amino acids. CDR3 amino acids: CPSSSRRTNTEAFF. The CDR3 coding sequence is TGTCCCAGCAGCTCCAGGCGGACGAACACTGAAGCTTTCTTT.

J is TRBJ1-1 and V is TRBV13; D is ambiguous. Germline V CDR1 and CDR2: PRHDT, FYEKMQ (reference sequence). The CDR3 totals 12 residues. V was shortened by 7 bases and J by 6 bases, with 12 bases between the two germline ends. CDR3 in DNA: TGTGCCAGCAAATACGGCCCATCTGAAGCTTTCTTT. This encodes CASKYGPSEAFF.

This clonotype showed up just a few times. The CDR3 protein is CASSPGQGRSTDTQYF. The DNA for the CDR3 is TGCGCCAGCAGCCCGGGACAGGGGCGTAGCACAGATACGCAGTATTTT. The chain is built from TRBV5-1 and TRBJ2-3, with 10 bases identical to TRBD1. The germline CDR1 and CDR2 sequences are SGHRS and YFSETQ. The CDR3 extends over 16 amino acids. V was pared by 4 bases and J by 0 bases, with 5 bases of the junction left unmatched.

This clonotype was seen more than once but under ten times. The chain recombines TRBV7-9 with TRBJ1-2, with a weak D call TRBD1 (6 bases). With 5 bases removed from V and 2 bases from J, the gap between germline ends came to 15 bases. Germline CDR1 and CDR2: SEHNR and FQNEAQ (reference sequence). The CDR3 covers 15 residues. The CDR3 reads CASSAAGHRNYGYTF. DNA for the CDR3: TGTGCCAGCAGCGCCGCGGGACATAGAAACTATGGCTACACCTTC.

This clonotype has more than one count but fewer than ten. The V gene is TRBV4-3, the J gene TRBJ2-7; tentatively, D is TRBD1 (5 bases). Germline-derived CDR1 and CDR2 are LGHNA and YSLEER. The V gene lost 8 bases and the J gene lost 4 bases, with 15 bases spanning the gap. CDR3 length: 13 amino acids. The CDR3 sequence is CASGRGRGYEQYF. The CDR3, as DNA: TGCGCCAGCGGAAGGGGTCGAGGTTACGAGCAGTACTTC.

The rearrangement joins TRBV20-1 to TRBJ2-3, with TRBD2 matching 8 bases. Germline lookup yields CDR1 DFQATT and CDR2 SNEGSKA (reference sequence). Trimming at V came to 5 bases and at J to 4 bases, leaving 14 bases not matched to a gene. The CDR3 loop spans 16 amino acids. CDR3 DNA sequence: TGCAGTGCTGACGTTGGGAGACTAGCGTCTCCAGATACGCAGTATTTT. Translation: CSADVGRLASPDTQYF.

In its sample, this clonotype was seen a few times. This sequence joins TRBV3-1 and TRBJ2-7, with unresolved D. CDR1 LGHDT and CDR2 YNNKEL come from the germline V gene (reference sequence). The length of the CDR3 is 15 residues. V was clipped by 3 bases and J by 0 bases, with 12 bases between them. CDR3 bases: TGTGCCAGCAGCCAGTTGAACCGGATCTCCTACGAGCAGTACTTC. Translation gives CASSQLNRISYEQYF.

This chain links TRBV12-3 or TRBV12-4 with TRBJ1-5, with D perhaps TRBD1 (6 bases). V shed 5 bases and J shed 1 base, with 21 bases lying between them. There are 18 residues in the CDR3. Here the CDR3 reads CASSAGTGIGGSNQPQHF. The CDR3 nucleotides read TGTGCCAGCAGTGCCGGCACAGGGATCGGTGGCAGCAATCAGCCCCAGCATTTT.

This chain links TRBV27 with TRBJ2-3; no clear D. Looked up from germline, CDR1 is MNHEY and CDR2 is SMNVEV (reference sequence). The CDR3 has 13 amino acids. V was clipped by 6 bases and J by 4 bases, with 11 bases between them. The CDR3 loop reads CASSRSPADTQYF. For the CDR3, the DNA is TGTGCCAGCAGCAGAAGTCCGGCAGATACGCAGTATTTT.

This clonotype was seen more than once but under ten times. V gene TRBV20-1 combines with J gene TRBJ2-3; 9 positions match TRBD2. V lost 2 bases to trimming and J lost 3 bases; unmatched junction nucleotides: 9. Germline-derived CDR1 and CDR2 are DFQATT and SNEGSKA (reference sequence). CDR3 length: 16 residues. CDR3 region: CSARRLSGRGTDTQYF. The CDR3 region has the DNA TGCAGTGCTAGACGACTTAGCGGGAGAGGAACAGATACGCAGTATTTT.

This chain links TRBV7-9 with TRBJ2-7; either TRBD1 or TRBD2 may supply D (6 bases each). In germline, CDR1 is SEHNR, CDR2 FQNEAQ (reference sequence). The germline V and J ends were trimmed by 5 bases and 3 bases, with 14 bases remaining between them. This CDR3 has 14 amino acids. The CDR3 reads CASSPPRGLYEQYF. The CDR3 coding sequence is TGTGCCAGCAGCCCCCCTCGGGGGCTCTACGAGCAGTACTTC.

The V call is TRBV12-3 or TRBV12-4, the J call TRBJ2-2; D is unclear. CDR3 length equals 14 residues. V lost 7 bases and J 3 bases, leaving 12 bases between the germline ends. The DNA of the CDR3 is TGTGCCAGCACCCTTGGCGTTTACACCGGGGAGCTGTTTTTT. It translates to CASTLGVYTGELFF.

This chain joins TRBV10-1 and TRBJ2-5, with 7 bases lining up with TRBD2. The CDR3 is 16 residues long. Per germline, CDR1 WNHNN and CDR2 SYGVQD (reference sequence). With 0 bases clipped from V and 5 bases from J, the junction kept 9 bases outside the gene matches. The CDR3 reads CASSESGGREMETQYF. Here the CDR3 DNA reads TGCGCCAGCAGTGAGTCTGGTGGGAGGGAAATGGAGACCCAGTACTTC.

The CDR3 loop is CASALYPDTQYF. As DNA, the CDR3 is TGTGCCAGCGCCCTCTACCCAGATACGCAGTATTTT. The J gene is TRBJ2-3, the V gene TRBV12-3 or TRBV12-4; D unresolved. The length of the CDR3 is 12 residues. Trimming removed 8 bases from V and 4 bases from J, with 10 bases in between.

This clonotype was counted between two and nine times. CDR3 sequence (DNA): TGTGCCAGCAGTTCCGGACTAGCCCGAGTGGCCTACGAGCAGTACTTC. This translates into CASSSGLARVAYEQYF. The rearrangement links TRBV27 to TRBJ2-7, with 8 bases matching TRBD2. The CDR3 runs to 16 residues. Germline loops: CDR1 MNHEY, CDR2 SMNVEV (reference sequence). Trimming cost V 4 bases and J 2 bases; bases outside gene matches: 10.